The present T cell receptor (beta chain) was sequenced within a study of T-cell memory formation after mild COVID-19. Study information: TCR clusters were mostly confined to one donor each.

TCRdb re-called the 5' RACE reads with MiXCR, one entry per CDR3 protein. The sample comprises hundreds of thousands of distinct CDR3 sequences, approximately 8.4% of which are singletons, and around a fifth rests with the top ten. This clonotype was seen many times. The antigen remains unidentified. The germline gives CDR1 KGHSH, CDR2 LQKENI. Trimming cost V 3 bases and J 2 bases, with 12 bases left between them. The CDR3 length is 15 residues. General study results and limits: Contracting clones from day 15 to 85 showed balanced CD4/CD8; later expanders favored CD4+.

The V gene is TRBV18, the J gene TRBJ2-3; D is ambiguous. This TCR was sampled from a man younger than 35 who had mild COVID-19 (a few samples of this study predate the infection). Cell type and time point are not known. The specimen sequenced was PBMCs or a T cell subset sorted from them (not recorded which). The CDR3 is CASSPDGRITDTQYF. The CDR3 DNA sequence: TGTGCCAGCTCACCGGACGGACGAATCACAGATACGCAGTATTTT.